This is a list of T cell receptor beta chains from one sample in a study of CD4 and CD8 cells across lung adenocarcinoma regions. Each CDR3 protein is one row after TCRdb ran MiXCR on the PCR reads. Among around 15,000 distinct CDR3 sequences listed, 35% to 55% were seen once. Sequenced material: CD4+ T cells from the center of a lung tumor. The origin of the receptors is a male donor with lung adenocarcinoma. The CD4 and CD8 labels of this study may be unreliable. Each CDR3 is given with its conserved first and last residue. The D gene is left open where the match is weak.

j_call: NA
v_call: TRBV6-5
cdr3_length: 14
d_call: NA
cdr3_aa: CASSRSREGYEQYF

j_call: TRBJ2-6
v_call: TRBV27
cdr3_length: 16
d_call: NA
cdr3_aa: CASTRGGISGSNVQTF

j_call: TRBJ2-3
v_call: TRBV6-1
cdr3_length: 14
d_call: NA
cdr3_aa: CAGRGGRDQDTQYF

j_call: TRBJ2-1
v_call: TRBV10-1
cdr3_length: 18
d_call: TRBD2
cdr3_aa: CASSDRTGTSARGNEQFF

j_call: TRBJ2-3
v_call: TRBV6-1
cdr3_length: 14
d_call: TRBD1
cdr3_aa: CASRPGTGGVTQYF

j_call: TRBJ2-1
v_call: TRBV27
cdr3_length: 16
d_call: TRBD1
cdr3_aa: CASSLTDRGRSHEQFF

j_call: TRBJ2-1
v_call: TRBV7-2
cdr3_length: 16
d_call: TRBD2
cdr3_aa: CASSFPSGSSYNEQFF

j_call: NA
v_call: TRBV15
cdr3_length: 18
d_call: TRBD1
cdr3_aa: CATSRDQPGQAISYEQYF

j_call: TRBJ2-5
v_call: TRBV18
cdr3_length: 15
d_call: TRBD1
cdr3_aa: CASSKLQGEGETQYF

j_call: TRBJ2-3
v_call: TRBV27
cdr3_length: 14
d_call: NA
cdr3_aa: CARRGGQDQVTQYF

j_call: TRBJ1-2
v_call: TRBV6-1
cdr3_length: 14
d_call: TRBD1
cdr3_aa: CASSRDRGLEGYTF